The present T cell receptor (beta chain) was sequenced within a study of T-cell reconstitution after alpha-beta-depleted transplantation in children. This clonotype was picked up many times. Germline V gene sequence: CDR1 MNHEY, CDR2 SVGAGI. The V gene lost 10 bases and the J gene lost 3 bases, with 15 bases spanning the gap. The CDR3 has 14 residues. Using unique molecular identifiers, the investigators prepared the TCRbeta library. TCRdb itself ran the PCR reads through MiXCR, one entry per CDR3 protein. Of hundreds of thousands of distinct CDR3 sequences listed, roughly 15% were seen once; the top ten hold 0.9% to 1.2%.

The origin of this receptor is a human donor who donated a stem cell graft to a child with acute myeloid leukemia. The V call is TRBV6-5, the J call TRBJ2-2; D is undetermined. Sequencing used PBMCs from the stem cell graft donor, obtained from the stem cell graft. CDR3 sequence: CATQDGRDTGELFF. In DNA, the CDR3 is TGTGCCACCCAAGACGGACGGGACACCGGGGAGCTGTTTTTT.